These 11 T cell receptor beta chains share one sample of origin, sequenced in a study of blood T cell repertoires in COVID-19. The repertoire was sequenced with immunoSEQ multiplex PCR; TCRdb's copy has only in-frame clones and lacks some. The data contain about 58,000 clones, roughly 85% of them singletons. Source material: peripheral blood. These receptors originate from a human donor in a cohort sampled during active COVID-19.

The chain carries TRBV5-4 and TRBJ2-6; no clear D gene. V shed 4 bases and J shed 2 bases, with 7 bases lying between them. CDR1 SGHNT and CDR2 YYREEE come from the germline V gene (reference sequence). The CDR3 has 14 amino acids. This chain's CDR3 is CASSPQTGANVLTF. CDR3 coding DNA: TGTGCCAGCAGCCCACAGACTGGGGCCAACGTCCTGACTTTC.

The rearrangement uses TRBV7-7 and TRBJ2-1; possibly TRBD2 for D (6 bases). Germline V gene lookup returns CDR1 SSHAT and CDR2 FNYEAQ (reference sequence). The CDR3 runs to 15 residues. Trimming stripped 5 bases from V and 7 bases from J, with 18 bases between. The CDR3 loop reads CASSLDGGRRNEQFF. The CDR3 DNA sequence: TGTGCCAGCAGCCTAGATGGAGGGAGGAGGAATGAGCAGTTCTTC.

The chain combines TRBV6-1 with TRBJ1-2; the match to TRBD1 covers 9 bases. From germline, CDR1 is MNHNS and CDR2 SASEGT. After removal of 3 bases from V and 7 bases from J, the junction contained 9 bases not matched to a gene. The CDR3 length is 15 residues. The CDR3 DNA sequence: TGTGCCAGCAGTGACCCGGGGACAGGGATAAGTGGCTACACCTTC. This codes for CASSDPGTGISGYTF.

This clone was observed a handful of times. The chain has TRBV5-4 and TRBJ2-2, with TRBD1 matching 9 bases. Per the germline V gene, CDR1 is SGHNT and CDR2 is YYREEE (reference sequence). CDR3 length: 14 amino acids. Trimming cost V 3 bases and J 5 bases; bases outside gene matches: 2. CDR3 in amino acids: CASSWDRETGELFF. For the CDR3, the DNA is TGTGCCAGCAGCTGGGACAGGGAGACCGGGGAGCTGTTTTTT.

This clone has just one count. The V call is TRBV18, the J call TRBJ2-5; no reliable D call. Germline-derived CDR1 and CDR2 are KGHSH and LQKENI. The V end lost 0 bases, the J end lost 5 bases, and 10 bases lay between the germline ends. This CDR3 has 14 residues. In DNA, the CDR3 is TGTGCCAGCTCACCACCATCGGGTCAGGAGACCCAGTACTTC. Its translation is CASSPPSGQETQYF. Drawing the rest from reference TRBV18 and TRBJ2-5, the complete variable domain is NAGVMQNPRHLVRRRGQEARLRCSPMKGHSHVYWYRQLPEEGLKFMVYLQKENIIDESGMPKERFSAEFPKEGPSILRIQQVVRGDSAAYFCASSPPSGQETQYFGPGTRLLVL.

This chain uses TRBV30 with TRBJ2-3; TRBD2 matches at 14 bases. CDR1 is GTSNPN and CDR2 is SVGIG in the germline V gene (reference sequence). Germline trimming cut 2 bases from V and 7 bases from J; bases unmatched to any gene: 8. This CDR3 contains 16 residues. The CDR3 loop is CAWSFGTSGRDNTQYF. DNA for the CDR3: TGTGCCTGGAGTTTTGGGACTAGCGGGAGAGATAATACGCAGTATTTT.

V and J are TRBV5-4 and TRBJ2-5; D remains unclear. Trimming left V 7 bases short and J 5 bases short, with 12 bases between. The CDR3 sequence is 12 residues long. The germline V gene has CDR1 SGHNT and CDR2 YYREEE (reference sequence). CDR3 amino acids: CASGLTLETQYF. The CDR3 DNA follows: TGTGCCAGCGGCCTTACCCTGGAGACCCAGTACTTC.

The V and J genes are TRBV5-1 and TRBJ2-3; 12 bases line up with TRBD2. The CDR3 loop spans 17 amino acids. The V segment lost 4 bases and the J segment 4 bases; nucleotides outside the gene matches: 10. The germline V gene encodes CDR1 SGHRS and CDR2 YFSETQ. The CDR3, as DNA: TGCGCCAGCAGCCCACCGACTAGCGGGAGTGGGTCAGATACGCAGTATTTT. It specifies CASSPPTSGSGSDTQYF.

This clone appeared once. This chain's CDR3 is CASSQEGGRNNEQFF. Written as DNA, the CDR3 is TGTGCCAGCAGCCAAGAAGGGGGCCGTAACAATGAGCAGTTCTTC. The chain has TRBV4-2 and TRBJ2-1; TRBD1 matches at 7 bases. With 0 bases clipped from V and 5 bases from J, the junction kept 4 bases outside the gene matches. The germline gives CDR1 LGHNA, CDR2 YNFKEQ. The CDR3 is 15 residues long.

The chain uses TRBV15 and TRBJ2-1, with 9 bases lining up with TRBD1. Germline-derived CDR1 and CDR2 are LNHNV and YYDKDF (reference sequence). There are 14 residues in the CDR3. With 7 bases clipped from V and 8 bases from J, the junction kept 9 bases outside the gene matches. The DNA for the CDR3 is TGTGCCACCAATTCGGGACAGGGTTTCTATGAGCAGTTCTTC. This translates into CATNSGQGFYEQFF.

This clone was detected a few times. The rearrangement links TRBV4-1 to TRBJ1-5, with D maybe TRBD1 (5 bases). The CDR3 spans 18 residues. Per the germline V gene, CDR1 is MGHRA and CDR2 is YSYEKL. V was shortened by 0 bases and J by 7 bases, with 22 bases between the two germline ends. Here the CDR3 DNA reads TGCGCCAGCAGCCAAGAGGGAACAGGTCTGGATGCTCTGCAGCCCCAGCATTTT. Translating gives CASSQEGTGLDALQPQHF.